Presented here are 3 T cell receptor beta chains from one specimen sequenced in a study of cytomegalovirus exposure and HLA in healthy donors. The primer mix had 60 Vbeta and 13 Jbeta primers. TCRdb keeps only in-frame clones here, not all; method: immunoSEQ multiplex PCR. The sample lists more than 150,000 clones, less than 90% occurring once. The sample consisted of PBMCs. All receptors derive from a girl between 10 and 17 years old in good health and CMV-seropositive.

The J gene is TRBJ2-2, the V gene TRBV4-1; possibly TRBD1 for D (6 bases). Trimming pared 5 bases from V and 1 base from J, leaving 11 bases between. This CDR3 is built from 15 residues. From germline, CDR1 is MGHRA and CDR2 YSYEKL. The CDR3 loop reads CASSLGQLNTGELFF. Here the CDR3 DNA reads TGCGCCAGCAGCTTAGGACAGCTGAACACCGGGGAGCTGTTTTTT.

The J gene is TRBJ2-5, the V gene TRBV29-1; maybe TRBD2 (6 bases). The V gene's germline CDR1 is SQVTM and CDR2 ANQGSEA. V was clipped by 2 bases and J by 4 bases, with 14 bases between them. CDR3 size: 14 residues. CDR3 protein: CSVELSGRAETQYF. In DNA, the CDR3 is TGCAGCGTTGAACTCTCCGGGAGAGCAGAGACCCAGTACTTC.

This clone was detected a few times. The chain couples TRBV4-1 to TRBJ2-6, with 13 positions matching TRBD2. Germline CDR1 and CDR2: MGHRA and YSYEKL. CDR3 size: 16 residues. The V and J ends lost 4 bases and 3 bases, in that order; junction bases with no gene match: 0. CDR3 region: CASSRTSGSGANVLTF. The CDR3 nucleotides read TGCGCCAGCAGCCGGACTAGCGGGAGTGGGGCCAACGTCCTGACTTTC.